The T cell receptor beta chain under discussion was sequenced for a study of Ad26.COV2.S vaccination and SARS-CoV-2 variants. As for the study in general: Enrolled in COV1001, the donor was in the Ad26.COV2.S trial arm, which received the vaccine.

Germline V gene lookup returns CDR1 SNHLY and CDR2 FYNNEI. This CDR3 comprises 15 residues. The V gene end was trimmed by 7 bases and the J gene end by 5 bases; junction bases not matched to a gene: 10. Study-wide results and caveats: The authors reported substantial breadth in spike-specific CD8+ and CD4+ T cell responses after vaccination. Vaccine recipients posted higher spike-specific TCR breadth than their placebo counterparts.

Regarding this clone: Its specificity is not known.

Some clones are missing from TCRdb's copy, which holds only in-frame ones; the method was immunoSEQ multiplex PCR. The sample lists hundreds of thousands of clones; around nine tenths were seen once. The treatment was: 19 received Ad26.COV2.S at low or high dose, single or two shots; roughly five received placebo; per-sample allocation not given. Collection of the samples took place on day 63 after the first injection of vaccine or placebo. V is TRBV2 and J is TRBJ2-3; TRBD2 matches 9 bases. The starting material was peripheral blood, obtained in a trial of Ad26.COV2.S vaccine versus placebo. This receptor was obtained from a person between 18 and 65 years old who received the Ad26.COV2.S COVID-19 vaccine or a placebo. CDR3 amino acids: CASIGRGGDGDTQYF. As DNA, the CDR3 is TGTGCCAGCATCGGTCGCGGGGGGGACGGAGATACGCAGTATTTT.